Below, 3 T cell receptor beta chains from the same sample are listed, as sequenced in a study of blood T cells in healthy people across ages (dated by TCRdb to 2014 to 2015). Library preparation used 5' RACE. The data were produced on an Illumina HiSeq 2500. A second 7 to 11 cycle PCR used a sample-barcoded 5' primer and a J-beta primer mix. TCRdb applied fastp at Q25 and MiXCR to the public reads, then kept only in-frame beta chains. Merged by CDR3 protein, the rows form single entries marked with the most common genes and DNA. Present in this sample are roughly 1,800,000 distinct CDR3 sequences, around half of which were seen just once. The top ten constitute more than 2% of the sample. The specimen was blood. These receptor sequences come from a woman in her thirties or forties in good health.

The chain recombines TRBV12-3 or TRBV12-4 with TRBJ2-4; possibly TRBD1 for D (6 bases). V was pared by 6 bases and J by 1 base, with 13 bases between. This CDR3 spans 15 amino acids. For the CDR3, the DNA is TGTGCCAGCAGCCCAGGGGCCGTTGCCAAAAACATTCAGTACTTC. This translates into CASSPGAVAKNIQYF.

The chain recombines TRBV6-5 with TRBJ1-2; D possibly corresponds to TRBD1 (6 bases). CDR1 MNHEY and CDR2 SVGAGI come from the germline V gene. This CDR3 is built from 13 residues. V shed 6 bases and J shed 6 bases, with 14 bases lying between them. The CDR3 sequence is CASSQTGIDGYTF. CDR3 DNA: TGTGCCAGCAGCCAGACAGGCATCGATGGCTACACCTTC.

In DNA form, the CDR3 reads TGTGCCAGCAGCTTAGCGATTGGGGGTTACAATGAGCAGTTCTTC. Translated, it gives CASSLAIGGYNEQFF. J is TRBJ2-1 and V is TRBV7-9, with D perhaps matching TRBD1 or TRBD2 (5 bases each). V dropped 0 bases and J dropped 4 bases, with 10 bases sitting between them. The germline V gene has CDR1 SEHNR and CDR2 FQNEAQ (reference sequence). This CDR3 is 15 amino acids long.